This T cell receptor (beta chain) came from a study of breast tumors, draining lymph nodes, adjacent tissues (dated by TCRdb to the mid-2010s). With respect to the entire study: TCR beta repertoires were compared across tumor, adjacent nontumor tissue and axillary lymph nodes obtained from breast cancer patients. In human breast cancer, the study set out to evaluate how tumor, surrounding tissue and draining lymph node repertoires relate to one another and whether T cells may move between these sites.

The lymph node samples were taken from the axillary draining lymph nodes of breast cancer patients. The instrument given in TCRdb is Illumina HiSeq 2000. TCR beta chain libraries were generated by multiplex PCR amplification. The amplified TCR beta chain products were analyzed by high-throughput sequencing. Using fastp at Q25 and MiXCR, TCRdb reprocessed the public reads and kept productive beta chains. Entries are consolidated by CDR3 protein sequence, retaining the most common genes and DNA. A total of over 150,000 distinct CDR3 sequences appear in this sample, roughly 29% of them only once. The top ten clonotypes cover roughly 4.3% of the sample. This clonotype was counted at least ten times. This clone's antigen is unknown. No qualities accompany the bases; no much larger clone lies one base away. V is cut back by 4 bases and J by 5 bases, with 7 bases in the junction unmatched. Measured from the cysteine to the phenylalanine, the CDR3 is 14 residues long. Of all the DNA, just the CDR3 is kept, 42 bases in frame from base 1.

Study-level results and caveats: Tumors showed preferential V and J gene usage, and their T-cell repertoire diversity fell below that of lymph nodes yet above that of nontumor tissue. Tumor and nontumor tissue repertoires were significantly more similar in luminal-like than in basal-like breast cancer. The study presented the conclusion that tumor T cells originate in lymph nodes as consistent with a hypothesis, not as something directly demonstrated. The data were judged consistent with most tumor T cells deriving from the lymph node and then expanding within tumor tissue.

Here the chain combines TRBV12-3 or TRBV12-4 and TRBJ2-5; 7 central bases correspond to TRBD1. Material for sequencing was axillary lymph node tissue. This receptor was identified in a female donor with breast cancer. Some clones in this sample may be carry-over from other donors' samples. The CDR3 region reads CASSSTGSGETQYF. The sequenced DNA: TGTGCCAGCAGTTCGACAGGGTCAGGTGAGACCCAGTACTTC.